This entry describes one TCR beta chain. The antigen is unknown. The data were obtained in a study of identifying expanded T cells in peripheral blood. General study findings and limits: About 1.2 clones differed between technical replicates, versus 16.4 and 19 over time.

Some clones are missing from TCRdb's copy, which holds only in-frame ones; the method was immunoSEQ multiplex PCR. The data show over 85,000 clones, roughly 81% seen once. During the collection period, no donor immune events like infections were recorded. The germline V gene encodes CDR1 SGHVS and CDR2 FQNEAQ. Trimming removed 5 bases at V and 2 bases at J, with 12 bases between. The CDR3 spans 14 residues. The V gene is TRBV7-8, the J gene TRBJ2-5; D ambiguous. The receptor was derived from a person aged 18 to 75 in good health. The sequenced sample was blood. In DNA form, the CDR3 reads TGTGCCAGCAGCCCTGGGCCCAGTCAAGAGACCCAGTACTTC. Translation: CASSPGPSQETQYF.